One TCR beta chain is described in this entry. The source of the sample is a study of cytomegalovirus exposure and HLA in healthy donors. TCRdb's copy holds only in-frame clones and misses some; the assay was immunoSEQ multiplex PCR. The table lists about 160,000 clones, approximately 96% of them singletons. V lost 3 bases, J lost 0 bases, and 13 bases lay in between. The V gene's germline CDR1 is SGDLS and CDR2 YYNGEE. The CDR3 is 16 residues long. The TCR comes from a young woman in good health and CMV-seronegative. V usage is TRBV9 and J usage is TRBJ1-5, with no clear D. Source material: PBMCs. CDR3 amino acids: CASSAGGPYSNQPQHF. The DNA of the CDR3 is TGTGCCAGCAGCGCCGGCGGTCCGTATAGCAATCAGCCCCAGCATTTT.